The next 24 T cell receptor beta chains were all read from a single sample in a study of blood T cells in healthy people across ages. PCR was performed a second time for about 7 to 11 cycles using a sample-barcoded 5' primer and a J-beta primer mix. TCRdb re-analysed the 5' RACE reads in MiXCR, keeping a single row per CDR3 protein. The table has over a million distinct CDR3 sequences, under 30% seen once; the top ten hold around 0.75%. The same sample was also studied in work on T cells of mothers and their children.

Sequencing used blood. The source is a girl aged 2 to 10 in good health.

J is TRBJ2-3 and V is TRBV6-5; the D gene is possibly TRBD2 (5 bases). This CDR3 region has 17 residues. V shed 2 bases and J shed 0 bases, with 15 bases lying between them. Germline CDR1 is MNHEY and CDR2 is SVGAGI. In DNA, the CDR3 is TGTGCCAGCAGTTACAGTCTGGGTCGGGGTAGCACAGATACGCAGTATTTT. Amino acid sequence: CASSYSLGRGSTDTQYF.

This clonotype appeared a few times. J is TRBJ1-1 and V is TRBV7-2, with a possible D match to TRBD1 (6 bases). The V end was cut by 1 base, the J end by 5 bases, with 14 bases between. The CDR3 loop spans 15 amino acids. From germline, CDR1 is SGHTA and CDR2 FQGNSA. The CDR3 sequence is CASSLGGARATEAFF. As DNA, the CDR3 is TGTGCCAGCAGCTTAGGGGGGGCGCGGGCAACTGAAGCTTTCTTT. The whole variable domain, remainder taken from reference TRBV7-2 and TRBJ1-1, is GAGVSQSPSNKVTEKGKDVELRCDPISGHTALYWYRQSLGQGLEFLIYFQGNSAPDKSGLPSDRFSAERTGGSVSTLTIQRTQQEDSAVYLCASSLGGARATEAFFGQGTRLTVV.

The chain recombines TRBV29-1 with TRBJ2-1, with D tentatively TRBD1 (5 bases). The CDR3 is 15 residues long. V lost 6 bases and J lost 0, with 15 bases in between. The germline V gene encodes CDR1 SQVTM and CDR2 ANQGSEA. Written as DNA, the CDR3 is TGCAGCGTGGTTGGACACTCCAGCTCCTACAATGAGCAGTTCTTC. As protein: CSVVGHSSSYNEQFF.

This clonotype was found once. The rearrangement joins TRBV27 to TRBJ2-5; no clear D gene. The V end was cut by 5 bases, the J end by 1 base, with 11 bases between. Germline lookup yields CDR1 MNHEY and CDR2 SMNVEV (reference sequence). CDR3 size: 14 residues. CDR3 in amino acids: CASSPIPLQETQYF. CDR3 coding DNA: TGTGCCAGCAGTCCTATCCCCCTCCAAGAGACCCAGTACTTC.

In its sample, this clonotype was seen once. The chain recombines TRBV29-1 with TRBJ1-1; D gene uncertain. Trimming pared 6 bases from V and 1 base from J, leaving 12 bases between. Germline V gene data show CDR1 as SQVTM and CDR2 as ANQGSEA. The CDR3 spans 13 residues. This CDR3 reads CSVLPLTNTEAFF. The DNA for the CDR3 is TGCAGCGTGTTACCTCTAACGAACACTGAAGCTTTCTTT.

This chain's CDR3 is CASSLEGQGGSPLHF. The CDR3 DNA reads TGCGCCAGCAGCTTGGAAGGACAGGGAGGTTCACCCCTCCACTTT. This sequence joins TRBV5-1 and TRBJ1-6; the match to TRBD1 covers 8 bases. Trimming removed 0 bases from V and 9 bases from J; junction bases left unmatched: 5. The CDR3 has 15 amino acids. The germline V gene encodes CDR1 SGHRS and CDR2 YFSETQ.

The chain has TRBV7-2 and TRBJ1-5, with D uncertain. Between the trimmed V and J ends, which lost 5 bases and 2 bases, there was a span of 10 bases. CDR3 length equals 14 residues. Germline V CDR1 and CDR2: SGHTA, FQGNSA. This chain's CDR3 is CASSPVAGNQPQHF. CDR3 in DNA: TGTGCCAGCAGCCCGGTGGCAGGCAATCAGCCCCAGCATTTT.

The J gene is TRBJ1-4, the V gene TRBV12-5; no definite D call. CDR3 size: 12 residues. V lost 6 bases, J lost 8 bases, and 10 bases lay in between. CDR1 and CDR2 from the germline V gene are LGHNT and FRNRAP. This chain's CDR3 is CASGASGEKLFF. The CDR3 coding sequence is TGTGCTAGTGGGGCCTCGGGGGAAAAACTGTTTTTT.

V and J are TRBV29-1 and TRBJ2-1, with D hard to call. CDR1 SQVTM and CDR2 ANQGSEA come from the germline V gene. The CDR3 runs 11 residues. V was cut by 6 bases and J by 4 bases, with 7 bases left in between. This CDR3 is CSVVPYNEQFF. The CDR3 coding sequence is TGCAGCGTGGTGCCTTACAATGAGCAGTTCTTC.

The chain joins TRBV4-1 to TRBJ2-5; 8 bases are a match to TRBD1. With 1 base clipped from V and 6 bases from J, the junction kept 7 bases outside the gene matches. CDR3 size: 15 residues. Germline CDR1 and CDR2: MGHRA and YSYEKL. CDR3 sequence (DNA): TGCGCCAGCAGCCAAGCTGGACAGGGTGGCAAGACCCAGTACTTC. Its protein product is CASSQAGQGGKTQYF.

The V gene is TRBV5-1, the J gene TRBJ2-1, with TRBD2 identical over 7 bases. After removal of 1 base from V and 5 bases from J, the junction contained 9 bases not matched to a gene. The germline gives CDR1 SGHRS, CDR2 YFSETQ. The CDR3 has 16 residues. The CDR3 region is CASSLIFAGADNEQFF. In DNA, the CDR3 is TGCGCCAGCAGCTTGATTTTCGCGGGAGCCGACAATGAGCAGTTCTTC.

This clonotype was seen a few times. The V and J genes are TRBV7-8 and TRBJ2-4; 8 bases fit TRBD1. V shed 5 bases, J shed 8 bases, and the junction held 14 bases outside the gene matches. Germline V gene data show CDR1 as SGHVS and CDR2 as FQNEAQ. This CDR3 region has 16 residues. CDR3 DNA: TGTGCCAGCAGCCCCGGACCCGACAGGGGTAGTGACATTCAGTACTTC. It encodes CASSPGPDRGSDIQYF.

A few counts support this clonotype. The rearrangement joins TRBV7-9 to TRBJ2-5, with a possible D match to TRBD2 (6 bases). From germline, CDR1 is SEHNR and CDR2 FQNEAQ (reference sequence). CDR3 length: 13 residues. V was clipped by 1 base and J by 11 bases, with 14 bases between them. The CDR3 protein is CASSLGLVGEQYF. CDR3 bases: TGTGCCAGCAGCTTAGGACTAGTTGGAGAGCAGTACTTC.

This clonotype was picked up a small number of times. The rearrangement uses TRBV7-8 and TRBJ2-3; 8 bases agree with TRBD1. This CDR3 region has 16 residues. The germline V gene encodes CDR1 SGHVS and CDR2 FQNEAQ. Trimming at V came to 4 bases and at J to 2 bases, leaving 8 bases not matched to a gene. In nucleotides, the CDR3 is TGTGCCAGCAGCTACCAGGACAGGGTAAACACAGATACGCAGTATTTT. As protein: CASSYQDRVNTDTQYF.

Regarding this clonotype: A read error is possible here, since a much larger clone lies one base away. CDR3 loop: CASSDGAHQPQHF. CDR3 coding DNA: TGTGCCAGCAGTGACGGGGCGCATCAGCCCCAGCATTTT. The chain employs TRBV6-2 or TRBV6-3 and TRBJ1-5, with D perhaps matching TRBD1 (5 bases). The CDR3 has 13 amino acids. Germline V gene data show CDR1 as MNHEY and CDR2 as SVGEGT. The ends were cut back, 5 bases at V and 5 bases at J, with 10 bases in the middle.

The V call is TRBV7-2, the J call TRBJ2-5, with D unclear. The J call may be wrong; the DNA end is better matched by TRBJ2-7. The CDR3 contains 12 residues. Per germline, CDR1 SGHTA and CDR2 FQGNSA. The CDR3 here is CASSLIYDEQYF. The DNA of the CDR3 is TGTGCCAGCAGCTTAATTTACGACGAGCAGTACTTC.

The rearrangement joins TRBV12-3 or TRBV12-4 to TRBJ2-1, with TRBD2 identical over 9 bases. This CDR3 spans 14 amino acids. J gave up 8 bases and V 6 bases, and 8 bases lay outside the gene matches. The CDR3: CASRPGTSFDEQFF. CDR3 bases: TGTGCCAGCAGACCCGGGACTAGCTTCGATGAGCAGTTCTTC.

V gene TRBV28 combines with J gene TRBJ2-7; no definite D call. Germline CDR1 is MDHEN and CDR2 is SYDVKM. The CDR3 extends over 13 amino acids. With 6 bases removed from V and 2 bases from J, the gap between germline ends came to 11 bases. The CDR3 loop reads CASSSLTPYEQYF. The CDR3 bases are TGTGCCAGCAGCTCCCTTACCCCCTACGAGCAGTACTTC.

This clonotype has more than one count but fewer than ten. This chain joins TRBV4-3 and TRBJ1-3; 9 nucleotides line up with TRBD1. The V segment lost 4 bases and the J segment 4 bases; nucleotides outside the gene matches: 5. This CDR3 region has 15 residues. The V gene's germline CDR1 is LGHNA and CDR2 YSLEER. CDR3 sequence reads: CASSPGTGPGNTIYF. The CDR3 DNA follows: TGCGCCAGCAGCCCTGGGACAGGGCCAGGAAACACCATATATTTT.

The V gene is TRBV2, the J gene TRBJ2-1; D not resolved. Germline V lookup: CDR1 SNHLY, CDR2 FYNNEI. The germline V and J ends were trimmed by 8 bases and 0 bases, with 20 bases remaining between them. CDR3 length equals 17 residues. CDR3 bases: TGTGCCAGCCAACCAAGGACCACCGTCAGCTCCTACAATGAGCAGTTCTTC. Translated: CASQPRTTVSSYNEQFF.

This clonotype came up many times. CDR3 sequence reads: CSADTGGMVNEQFF. CDR3 sequence (DNA): TGCAGTGCAGATACAGGGGGCATGGTCAATGAGCAGTTCTTC. The rearrangement links TRBV20-1 to TRBJ2-1, with 9 nucleotides matching TRBD1. The CDR3 has 14 amino acids. Looked up from germline, CDR1 is DFQATT and CDR2 is SNEGSKA (reference sequence). V shed 6 bases and J 6 bases; nucleotides not matched to a gene: 9.

The CDR3 region is CASSSREGGERANVLTF. The DNA for the CDR3 is TGTGCCAGCAGCTCGAGGGAAGGGGGAGAGAGGGCCAACGTCCTGACTTTC. The V gene is TRBV7-9, the J gene TRBJ2-6, with a possible D match to TRBD1 (6 bases). Per the germline V gene, CDR1 is SEHNR and CDR2 is FQNEAQ (reference sequence). This CDR3 has 17 amino acids. With 4 bases removed from V and 5 bases from J, the gap between germline ends came to 18 bases.

The chain links TRBV7-6 to TRBJ2-1, with D perhaps matching TRBD1 (6 bases). V dropped 4 bases and J dropped 0 bases, with 16 bases sitting between them. The V gene's germline CDR1 is SGHVS and CDR2 FNYEAQ. The CDR3 has 17 amino acids. CDR3 coding DNA: TGTGCCAGCAGCTCCGGATTATCAGGGGACTCCTACAATGAGCAGTTCTTC. This sequence encodes CASSSGLSGDSYNEQFF. The full variable domain, in which reference TRBV7-6 and TRBJ2-1 provide the parts outside the CDR3, is GAGVSQSPRYKVTKRGQDVALRCDPISGHVSLYWYRQALGQGPEFLTYFNYEAQQDKSGLPNDRFSAERPEGSISTLTIQRTEQRDSAMYRCASSSGLSGDSYNEQFFGPGTRLTVL.

This chain links TRBV27 with TRBJ1-2; no firm D call. CDR3 size: 16 residues. Looked up from germline, CDR1 is MNHEY and CDR2 is SMNVEV (reference sequence). V was trimmed by 6 bases and J by 3 bases, leaving 20 bases between them. Written as DNA, the CDR3 is TGTGCCAGCAGCCTCATCCCGGAAGACGGTGACTATGGCTACACCTTC. It codes for CASSLIPEDGDYGYTF.